The present entry profiles one TCR beta chain with its context. Its antigen remains undetermined. One base away there is no much larger clone; base qualities are not given. These data are taken from a study of blood T cell repertoires in COVID-19 (dated by TCRdb to about 2020). For the wider study: Samples from collaborators originated in the United States, Italy and Spain and spanned both the acute and convalescent phases of COVID-19. The material from the prospective study consisted of cDNA or gDNA derived from T cells, B-cell-depleted T cells, or PBMCs. Deeply sampled blood TCRbeta repertoires from subjects exposed to, actively infected with, or recovered from COVID-19 were included in the dataset. A freely available public database, intended as a resource for researchers studying the immune response to SARS-CoV-2, is where the repertoires were released. Samples came from the ongoing ImmuneRACE study (first 160 participants) plus 1,254 subjects from 6 global collaborators. Sample metadata almost always included a de-identified subject ID, COVID-19 status, age in years and sex. Where HLA class I and class II types were available, the types were taken from metadata supplied by the sample provider, not from assay-based typing. Overall study results and their limits: The amount of clinical and demographic metadata varied by source and participant and was provided uncurated.

TCRbeta CDR3 regions were amplified from genomic DNA by means of the immunoSEQ Assay, a bias-controlled multiplex PCR. The study's own analysis went as follows. The number of nucleated cells in each sample was estimated by amplification of reference gene primers within the assay. To quantify the absolute abundance of each unique TCRbeta CDR3 rearrangement, sequence reads were collapsed and filtered. For each sample, productive Simpson clonality was calculated as the square root of Simpson's diversity index over productive rearrangements. The immuneACCESS repertoire file appears here via TCRdb, limited to in-frame rearrangements. These files lack a portion of the clones; in checked studies, under half of the deficit traces to unresolved V genes, and the cause of the others is not known. That table supplies the V and J calls and clone size; D and trimming were determined from the DNA. This sample holds about 170,000 clones; about 80% were observed only once. The ten top clones hold over 2.5% of the sample.

The collaborating institutions used their own protocols to collect whole blood in K2EDTA tubes. For TCRbeta analysis, collaborators shipped samples in one of three forms: frozen whole blood, isolated PBMCs, or DNA extracted from either of those sample types. The CDR3 contains 14 residues, cysteine and phenylalanine counted. Just the 42-base CDR3 DNA is kept, in frame starting at base 1. According to the germline V gene, CDR1 reads SGHAT and CDR2 reads FQNNGV. From V the trimming removes 4 bases and from J it removes 3 bases, while the gene matches leave 4 bases of the junction unaccounted for. The chain was built from TRBV11-2 and TRBJ1-2, with 8 central nucleotides matching TRBD1. The receptor was isolated from a human donor with acute or convalescent COVID-19. The donor label of this sample is uncertain. Input material: peripheral blood. The DNA is as follows: TGTGCCAGCAGCTCCCTACAGGGGGACTATGGCTACACCTTC. Its coded protein is CASSSLQGDYGYTF. Beyond the CDR3, the reference TRBV11-2 and TRBJ1-2 genes provide the residues; the full variable domain reads: EAGVAQSPRYKIIEKRQSVAFWCNPISGHATLYWYQQILGQGPKLLIQFQNNGVVDDSQLPKDRFSAERLKGVDSTLKIQPAKLEDSAVYLCASSSLQGDYGYTFGSGTRLTVV.